The clone carrying this T cell receptor (beta chain) appeared many times. The ends lost 4 bases at V and 8 bases at J; junction bases unmatched: 10. CDR1 and CDR2 from the germline V gene are SGHRS and YFSETQ. This CDR3 has 14 residues. The data stem from a study of blood T cells in healthy people across ages. Alongside a J-beta primer mix, a sample-barcoded 5' primer served in a second PCR lasting about 6 to 12 cycles. MiXCR, run by TCRdb on the 5' RACE reads, gives a single entry per CDR3 protein. This table holds more than 550,000 distinct CDR3 sequences, 20% to 25% found once. The receptor was isolated from a man aged 70-80 years in good health. The sequencing sample was made of blood. V usage is TRBV5-1 and J usage is TRBJ1-1, with TRBD1 matching over 8 bases. DNA of the CDR3: TGCGCCAGCAGCGCCGGACAGGGAACCACCGAAGCTTTCTTT. The encoded protein is CASSAGQGTTEAFF.